This TCR beta chain was profiled in a study of T cell changes during pregnancy in multiple sclerosis (dated 2019 in TCRdb). Describing the broader study: The study examined how the T cell repertoire changed over the course of pregnancy in women with multiple sclerosis.

Remarks on this clone: What this receptor recognizes is not known. Base qualities are not recorded, but no much larger clone differs from it by a single base.

The protocol used for the library was the immunoSEQ multiplex PCR assay. TCRdb mirrors the immuneACCESS table, restricted to in-frame sequences. Some clones are absent from its copies; in checked studies, under half trace to an unresolved V gene, and the reason for the others is unknown. This sample lists approximately 47,000 clones; approximately 90% were detected once. The ten most abundant clones make up 1.9% of the sample. V drops 3 bases and J drops 1 base, leaving 13 bases in between. The germline V gene gives CDR1 as SGHTA and CDR2 as FQGNSA. The CDR3 has 15 amino acids, counting the end cysteine and phenylalanine. Of the read, only the CDR3 DNA is kept; its 45 bases are in frame from base 1.

This sequence originates from a female donor with multiple sclerosis, enrolled in a pregnancy study. Here the sequenced sample was peripheral blood, taken in the first trimester of pregnancy. The sequence joins TRBV7-2 to TRBJ2-7; a tentative D match to TRBD2 spans 6 bases. The sequenced DNA: TGTGCCAGCAGCTTCACCCCCGGGGGATCCTACGAGCAGTACTTC. This yields the protein CASSFTPGGSYEQYF.